Below, 6 T cell receptor beta chains from the same sample are listed, as sequenced in a study of glioma-infiltrating T cells. Using RNA template, CDR3s of TCR alpha and beta were amplified with iRepertoire arm-PCR. TCRdb recomputed calls from the multiplex PCR reads with MiXCR, one row per CDR3 protein. The table lists a few hundred thousand distinct CDR3 sequences, 41% of them singletons. The sequenced sample was glioma tissue, nonneoplastic brain tissue, or PBMCs (not recorded which). The origin of the receptors is a human donor with low-grade glioma or glioblastoma, undergoing nonglioma brain surgery, or in good health (not recorded which).

This chain joins TRBV10-3 and TRBJ1-1; D is unresolved. The CDR3 covers 12 residues. Trimming stripped 8 bases from V and 1 base from J, with 8 bases between. CDR1 ENHRY and CDR2 SYGVKD come from the germline V gene. The CDR3 reads CAIPLGNTEAFF. CDR3 sequence (DNA): TGTGCCATCCCCCTGGGGAACACTGAAGCTTTCTTT.

This clonotype was seen a few times. The CDR3 region has the DNA TGTGCCAGCACCGTACAGGGAGCTGGGACGACCCAGTACTTC. This gives the protein CASTVQGAGTTQYF. This chain connects TRBV28 to TRBJ2-5, with D possibly being TRBD1 (6 bases). Trimming took off 7 bases at V and 7 bases at J, with 19 bases between the two ends. The CDR3 consists of 14 residues. Germline V gene lookup returns CDR1 MDHEN and CDR2 SYDVKM.

This chain connects TRBV4-2 to TRBJ2-4; D unresolved. This CDR3 contains 13 residues. Germline V lookup: CDR1 LGHNA, CDR2 YNFKEQ. With 0 bases removed from V and 6 bases from J, the gap between germline ends came to 6 bases. The CDR3 DNA follows: TGTGCCAGCAGCCAAGATATGAGAAACATTCAGTACTTC. Translated, it gives CASSQDMRNIQYF.

The chain joins TRBV4-1 to TRBJ2-3; D remains unclear. CDR1 is MGHRA, CDR2 YSYEKL, per germline. The CDR3 has 13 residues. Trimming took off 1 base at V and 5 bases at J, with 7 bases between the two ends. The CDR3 sequence is CASSQVVGDTQYF. The CDR3, as DNA: TGCGCCAGCAGCCAAGTGGTTGGAGATACGCAGTATTTT.

To note about this clonotype: A read error is possible here, since a much larger clone lies one base away. The CDR3 sequence: CASGKLTSALSGETQYF. The CDR3 nucleotides are TGTGCCAGCGGGAAACTGACTAGCGCCTTAAGTGGAGAGACCCAGTACTTC. The gene calls are TRBV27 and TRBJ2-5, with 8 bases aligning to TRBD2. Germline assignment: CDR1 MNHEY and CDR2 SMNVEV (reference sequence). The junction had 18 bases not matched to a gene; V was cut back by 8 bases and J by 4 bases. The CDR3 extends over 17 amino acids.

This CDR3 is CASSWDGVTDTQYF. For the CDR3, the DNA is TGTGCCAGCAGCTGGGATGGAGTTACAGATACGCAGTATTTT. The V call is TRBV28, the J call TRBJ2-3; the D is unclear. Germline V lookup: CDR1 MDHEN, CDR2 SYDVKM. This CDR3 region has 14 residues. Trimming shortened V by 6 bases and J by 3 bases, and 13 bases separated the two germline ends. The entire variable domain, with the rest obtained from reference TRBV28 and TRBJ2-3, is as follows: DVKVTQSSRYLVKRTGEKVFLECVQDMDHENMFWYRQDPGLGLRLIYFSYDVKMKEKGDIPEGYSVSREKKERFSLILESASTNQTSMYLCASSWDGVTDTQYFGPGTRLTVL.